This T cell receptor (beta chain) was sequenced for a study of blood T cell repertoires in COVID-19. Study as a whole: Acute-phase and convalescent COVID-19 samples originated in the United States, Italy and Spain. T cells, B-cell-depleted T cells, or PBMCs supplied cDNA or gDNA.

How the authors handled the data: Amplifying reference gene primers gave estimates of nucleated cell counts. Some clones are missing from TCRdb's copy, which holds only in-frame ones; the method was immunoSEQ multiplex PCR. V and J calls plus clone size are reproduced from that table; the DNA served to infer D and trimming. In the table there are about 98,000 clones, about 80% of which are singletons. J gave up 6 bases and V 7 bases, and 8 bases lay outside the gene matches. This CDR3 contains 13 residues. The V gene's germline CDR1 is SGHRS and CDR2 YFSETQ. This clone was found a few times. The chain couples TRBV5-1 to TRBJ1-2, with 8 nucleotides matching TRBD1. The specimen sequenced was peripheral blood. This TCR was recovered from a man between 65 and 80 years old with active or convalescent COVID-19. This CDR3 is CASGPDRVDGYTF. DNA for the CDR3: TGCGCCAGCGGCCCGGACAGGGTAGATGGCTACACCTTC. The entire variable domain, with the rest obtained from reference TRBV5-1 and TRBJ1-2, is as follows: KAGVTQTPRYLIKTRGQQVTLSCSPISGHRSVSWYQQTPGQGLQFLFEYFSETQRNKGNFPGRFSGRQFSNSRSEMNVSTLELGDSALYLCASGPDRVDGYTFGSGTRLTVV.